The T cell receptor beta chain described here comes from a study of blood T cell repertoires in COVID-19. Study-wide background: From the United States, Italy and Spain came samples of acute and convalescent COVID-19. Sources were T cells, B-cell-depleted T cells, or PBMCs; the material itself was cDNA or gDNA.

About this clone: This CDR3 fails to terminate in the conserved phenylalanine or tryptophan, so it likely reflects a read error. No DNA is shown, since the ends of the CDR3 on it are uncertain; the CDR3 is the one TCRdb lists.

The CDR3 numbers 11 amino acids, ends counted. CDR1 is LGHNA and CDR2 is YSLEER in the germline V gene. Assay: immunoSEQ multiplex PCR; the TCRdb copy retains only in-frame clones and omits some. In the table there are 90,000 to 130,000 clones, over 65% of which are singletons. Material for sequencing was peripheral blood. This sequence originates from a woman of 80 years or more with acute or convalescent COVID-19. The rearrangement links TRBV4-3 to TRBJ2-4; TRBD1 was called by the table and not checked on the DNA. CDR3 sequence: CASSQDYRSTS.